Sequencing of this TCR beta chain was carried out in a study of radiation and T cells in renal cell carcinoma. As to this clone: Its specificity is not known.

This table comes from immunoSEQ multiplex PCR, and its TCRdb copy is limited to in-frame clones, with some not included. This table holds 90,000 to 100,000 clones, approximately 82% found once. Germline CDR1 reads LGHNT; CDR2 reads FRNRAP. The length of the CDR3 is 12 residues. The ends lost 6 bases at V and 5 bases at J; junction bases unmatched: 1. Study-wide results and limits: Baseline intratumoral clonotype presence is unknown without pretreatment biopsies.

The sample's time point: blood 4 weeks post-SBRT, at nephrectomy. Treatment meaning: 15 Gy SBRT to primary tumor, nephrectomy 4 weeks later. Clear cell pathology was present in this patient's renal cell carcinoma. The chain uses TRBV12-5 and TRBJ2-5; TRBD1 aligns across 9 bases. The specimen was blood, collected from a patient whose treatment included radiotherapy and nephrectomy. This TCR was recovered from a man aged 60 to 69 with renal cell carcinoma. CDR3 loop: CASGTGGETQYF. In DNA form, the CDR3 reads TGTGCTAGTGGGACAGGGGGGGAGACCCAGTACTTC.